These T cell receptor beta chains were read from a single sample in a study of T cells in narcolepsy. The protocol was immunoSEQ multiplex PCR, while the TCRdb copy is restricted to in-frame clones and leaves out a portion. The sample records about 32,000 clones, around 79% being singletons. Specimen: CD45RA- memory CD4+ T cells from PBMCs. These receptors were obtained from a human donor with narcolepsy. Each CDR3 is given with its conserved first and last residue. The D gene is left open where the match is weak. Clone size is stated in some rows and not others, as once, few, many or a class when expanded.

j_call d_call v_call clone_size cdr3_aa cdr3_nt
TRBJ2-7 TRBD2 TRBV10-3 few CAIRGLAGIGEQYF TGTGCCATCAGGGGACTAGCGGGAATAGGGGAGCAGTACTTC
TRBJ2-3 - TRBV9 few CASSVLLAGTADTQYF TGTGCCAGCAGCGTATTGCTAGCAGGTACGGCAGATACGCAGTATTTT
TRBJ1-5 - TRBV27 - CASSRYRDQSQPQHF TGTGCCAGCAGCCGTTACAGGGATCAAAGTCAGCCCCAGCATTTT
TRBJ2-7 - TRBV7-2 - CASSLTRGYEQYF TGTGCCAGCAGCTTAACTAGAGGCTACGAGCAGTACTTC
TRBJ2-5 - TRBV7-2 - CASSLDYRSETQYF TGTGCCAGCAGCTTAGACTATAGGAGTGAGACCCAGTACTTC
TRBJ1-1 - TRBV4-3 - CASSHAPVRMNTEAFF TGCGCCAGCAGCCACGCCCCGGTTAGGATGAACACTGAAGCTTTCTTT
TRBJ1-4 - TRBV28 - CASSLQGAGFGPTNEKLFF TGTGCCAGCAGTTTACAAGGGGCAGGTTTTGGCCCGACTAATGAAAAACTGTTTTTT
TRBJ2-2 - TRBV29-1 once CSGNRAGELFF TGCAGCGGAAACAGGGCCGGGGAGCTGTTTTTT
TRBJ2-7 TRBD2 TRBV6-6 few CASTWGTRGEQYF TGTGCCAGCACCTGGGGGACTAGGGGCGAGCAGTACTTC
TRBJ2-1 TRBD1 TRBV2 - CASSEDRGQRFF TGTGCCAGCAGCGAGGACAGGGGGCAAAGGTTCTTC
TRBJ2-7 TRBD2 TRBV11-2 - CASSLLAGKTYEQYF TGTGCCAGCAGCCTTCTAGCGGGAAAGACCTACGAGCAGTACTTC
TRBJ1-5 - TRBV28 few CASSSSGNQPQHF TGTGCCAGCAGTTCCTCAGGCAATCAGCCCCAGCATTTT
TRBJ2-7 - TRBV18 - CASSPQGRIHEQYF TGTGCCAGCTCACCCCAGGGTAGGATCCACGAGCAGTACTTC
TRBJ1-1 - TRBV27 - CASRWDLNTEAFF TGTGCCAGCAGATGGGACTTGAACACTGAAGCTTTCTTT
TRBJ2-5 - TRBV7-3 - CASTPLGGGGETQYF TGTGCCAGCACCCCACTGGGCGGAGGGGGAGAGACCCAGTACTTC
TRBJ2-1 - TRBV6-1 - CASSEGLRDEQFF TGTGCCAGCAGTGAGGGCCTGAGGGATGAGCAGTTCTTC
TRBJ2-7 - TRBV6-6 - CASSNWTHSYEQYF TGTGCCAGCAGCAATTGGACTCACTCCTACGAGCAGTACTTC
TRBJ2-5 TRBD2 TRBV10-3 - CAISEATSGRGAETQYF TGTGCCATCAGTGAGGCGACTAGCGGGAGAGGGGCGGAGACCCAGTACTTC
TRBJ2-3 - TRBV7-6 - CASSFGSSSSTDTQYF TGTGCCAGCAGCTTCGGGTCTAGCTCTAGCACAGATACGCAGTATTTT
TRBJ2-3 TRBD2 TRBV7-2 - CASSLTSGSTDTQYF TGTGCCAGCAGCTTAACTAGCGGGAGTACAGATACGCAGTATTTT
TRBJ2-7 TRBD2 TRBV28 once CASSEGGGEGEQYF TGTGCCAGCAGCGAAGGCGGGGGGGAAGGGGAGCAGTACTTC
TRBJ2-7 TRBD1 TRBV5-1 - CASSLSGQGLHEQYF TGCGCCAGCAGCTTGTCGGGACAGGGGCTCCACGAGCAGTACTTC
TRBJ2-3 TRBD1 TRBV18 - CASSPTGGTDTQYF TGTGCCAGCTCACCGACAGGGGGGACAGATACGCAGTATTTT
TRBJ2-7 TRBD1 TRBV4-1 - CASSKGAGGYEQYF TGCGCCAGCAGCAAAGGGGCAGGGGGCTACGAGCAGTACTTC
TRBJ2-1 - TRBV11-3 - CASREGSNEQFF TGTGCCAGCAGAGAGGGGTCCAATGAGCAGTTCTTC
TRBJ2-1 TRBD2 TRBV6-1 once CASSDQGLAADEQFF TGTGCCAGCAGTGATCAGGGACTAGCCGCCGATGAGCAGTTCTTC
TRBJ2-2 - TRBV7-2 - CASSLAPRGELFF TGTGCCAGCAGCTTAGCCCCTAGAGGGGAGCTGTTTTTT
TRBJ2-7 - TRBV28 - CASSLMGAGEIYEQYF TGTGCCAGCAGCTTAATGGGGGCAGGTGAAATCTACGAGCAGTACTTC
TRBJ2-1 - TRBV27 - CASSRPGRMANEQFF TGTGCCAGCAGCCGACCGGGACGAATGGCCAATGAGCAGTTCTTC
TRBJ2-1 - TRBV30 - CAWSPSANEQFF TGTGCCTGGAGTCCCTCGGCCAATGAGCAGTTCTTC
TRBJ2-1 - TRBV30 - CAWTFPWGWEQFF TGTGCCTGGACCTTCCCGTGGGGGTGGGAGCAGTTCTTC
TRBJ1-5 - TRBV5-5 - CASSLADRNSNQPQHF TGTGCCAGCAGCTTGGCGGACAGAAATAGCAATCAGCCCCAGCATTTT
TRBJ2-7 - TRBV29-1 - CSVRQDSALYEQYF TGCAGCGTTCGCCAGGACTCGGCCTTGTACGAGCAGTACTTC
TRBJ2-1 TRBD2 TRBV4-1 - CASSREGWGLSGGGNEQFF TGCGCCAGCAGCCGAGAGGGGTGGGGATTAAGCGGGGGTGGCAATGAGCAGTTCTTC
TRBJ2-1 TRBD1 TRBV5-5 - CASSLLGQAGSLGFF TGTGCCAGCAGCCTCCTAGGACAGGCGGGTTCTCTAGGGTTCTTC
TRBJ1-2 - TRBV15 - CATSRDLTGGGYGYTF TGTGCCACCAGCAGAGACTTGACAGGAGGAGGCTATGGCTACACCTTC
TRBJ1-6 TRBD1 TRBV5-1 - CASSSQGQGPSSPLHF TGCGCCAGCAGCTCGCAGGGACAGGGGCCGTCCTCACCCCTCCACTTT
TRBJ2-3 TRBD1 TRBV9 few CASSLRQGSGISTDTQYF TGTGCCAGCAGCTTGCGACAGGGGTCAGGAATTAGCACAGATACGCAGTATTTT
TRBJ2-3 - TRBV7-2 - CASSLVPRTNLPRDTQYF TGTGCCAGCAGCTTAGTACCAAGGACTAATCTCCCCCGAGATACGCAGTATTTT
TRBJ2-1 TRBD2 TRBV9 - CASSTRTSGSNEQFF TGTGCCAGCAGCACCCGGACTAGCGGGAGCAATGAGCAGTTCTTC
TRBJ2-4 TRBD2 TRBV11-3 - CASRLGTSGNIQYF TGTGCCAGCAGACTCGGGACTAGCGGAAACATTCAGTACTTC
TRBJ2-1 TRBD2 TRBV6-5 - CASSPPGTTNNEQFF TGTGCCAGCAGCCCGCCCGGGACTACCAACAATGAGCAGTTCTTC
TRBJ2-5 TRBD1 TRBV11-3 - CASSSKTGEKTQYF TGTGCCAGCAGCTCTAAGACAGGGGAGAAGACCCAGTACTTC
TRBJ1-1 - TRBV2 - CASNSVWEGPKEAFF TGTGCCAGCAATAGTGTTTGGGAGGGTCCGAAGGAAGCTTTCTTT
TRBJ2-5 - TRBV11-2 once CASSFRPSRETQYF TGTGCCAGCAGCTTCCGGCCCTCCCGAGAGACCCAGTACTTC
TRBJ1-3 - TRBV7-8 few CASRRTVSGNTIYF TGTGCCAGCAGAAGGACAGTCTCTGGAAACACCATATATTTT
TRBJ2-7 - TRBV4-3 - CASSQRLDNEQYF TGCGCCAGCAGCCAAAGACTAGATAACGAGCAGTACTTC
TRBJ1-5 - TRBV11-1 - CASSEGTSDQPQHF TGTGCCAGCAGCGAGGGGACATCAGATCAGCCCCAGCATTTT
TRBJ2-3 TRBD2 TRBV7-2 - CASSTRLGGGRGTDTQYF TGTGCCAGCAGCACCAGATTGGGGGGAGGGCGAGGCACAGATACGCAGTATTTT
TRBJ1-2 TRBD1 TRBV18 once CASSPGQDNYGYTF TGTGCCAGCTCACCGGGACAGGACAACTATGGCTACACCTTC
TRBJ1-2 - TRBV11-2 - CASSSLWKGADGYTF TGTGCCAGCAGCTCCCTCTGGAAAGGTGCCGATGGCTACACCTTC
TRBJ2-7 - TRBV25-1 few CASSDLREEQYF TGTGCCAGCAGTGATCTCAGGGAGGAGCAGTACTTC
TRBJ1-5 TRBD1 TRBV2 - CASSSTGGHQPQHF TGTGCCAGCAGTTCGACAGGGGGCCACCAGCCCCAGCATTTT
TRBJ2-2 TRBD1 TRBV29-1 - CSIDRGRGTGELFF TGCAGCATTGACAGGGGAAGAGGCACCGGGGAGCTGTTTTTT
TRBJ2-1 TRBD1 TRBV5-1 - CASSLGAGQGGGNEQFF TGCGCCAGCAGCTTGGGAGCGGGACAGGGGGGAGGGAATGAGCAGTTCTTC
TRBJ2-7 - TRBV27 - CASRSPDTPYEQYF TGTGCCAGCAGGTCCCCAGATACCCCCTACGAGCAGTACTTC
TRBJ2-7 TRBD1 TRBV9 - CASSEGQGKGYEQYF TGTGCCAGCAGCGAGGGACAGGGTAAAGGCTACGAGCAGTACTTC
TRBJ2-1 TRBD2 TRBV10-1 once CASSASGRTEQFF TGCGCCAGCAGTGCGAGCGGGAGAACTGAGCAGTTCTTC